This TCR beta chain was sequenced for a study of response to subunit inactivated influenza vaccine (dated by TCRdb to the late 2010s). For the wider study: To follow how T cells responded to a trivalent subunit inactivated influenza vaccine, the researchers relied on deep quantitative profiling of the T cell receptor repertoire.

Beyond this particular receptor, the publication reports: The authors proposed that each seasonal influenza vaccination may bring in only a limited number of new T cells.

CDR1 SGHRS and CDR2 YFSETQ were looked up in the germline V gene. Trimming leaves V shorter by 4 bases and J shorter by 1 base, with the junction holding 5 bases beyond the gene matches. The CDR3 measures 14 amino acids from cysteine to phenylalanine. Left in the record is the CDR3 DNA by itself, 42 bases read in frame from the first base. This clonotype was counted between two and nine times. What antigen it recognizes has not been identified. No quality values exist for individual bases; no much larger clone is one base distant. The library came from RT-PCR. Sequenced on an Illumina HiSeq 2500. The raw public data were reprocessed by TCRdb itself: fastp quality trimming at Q25, MiXCR clonotype calling, in-frame beta chains only. Identical CDR3 protein sequences are pooled into one entry, listed with their most common genes and DNA. This sample comprises a few hundred thousand distinct CDR3 sequences, roughly 20% of them detected only once. Of the sample, around 10% falls within the top ten clones.

Rearrangement joined TRBV5-1 to TRBJ2-7, and 7 junction bases match TRBD1. The receptor was derived from a man between 50 and 69 years old who received an inactivated influenza vaccine. Donor details come from another sample of the same person, matched by shared clones. The material sequenced was PBMCs from blood, taken roughly 20 months after vaccination. The nucleotide sequence reads as follows: TGCGCCAGCAGCCAAGGGACAGCGTCCTACGAGCAGTACTTC. It codes for CASSQGTASYEQYF.